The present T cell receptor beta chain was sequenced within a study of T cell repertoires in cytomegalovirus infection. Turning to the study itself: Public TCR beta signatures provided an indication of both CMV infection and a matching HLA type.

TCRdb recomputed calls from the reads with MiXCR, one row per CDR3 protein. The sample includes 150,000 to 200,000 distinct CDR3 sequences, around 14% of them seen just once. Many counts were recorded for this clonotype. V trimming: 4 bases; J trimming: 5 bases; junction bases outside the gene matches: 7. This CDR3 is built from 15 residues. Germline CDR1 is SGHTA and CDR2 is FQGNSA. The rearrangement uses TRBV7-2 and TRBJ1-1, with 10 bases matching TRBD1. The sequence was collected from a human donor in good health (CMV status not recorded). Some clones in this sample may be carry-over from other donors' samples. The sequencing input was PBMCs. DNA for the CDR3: TGTGCCAGCAGCTCTCGGACAGGGGGTCGGACTGAAGCTTTCTTT. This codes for CASSSRTGGRTEAFF.